The T cell receptor beta chain described here comes from a study of response to subunit inactivated influenza vaccine. Germline CDR1 reads SGHDT; CDR2 reads YYEEEE. Trimming removed 4 bases at V and 5 bases at J, with 22 bases between. The CDR3 consists of 17 residues. This clonotype was seen a handful of times. Its antigen remains unknown. Study-wide results and caveats: The authors suggested that every seasonal influenza vaccination recruits few new T cells.

TCRdb ran MiXCR on the RT-PCR reads and lists one entry per CDR3 protein. Among over 400,000 distinct CDR3 sequences listed, 10% to 15% were seen once. The chain uses TRBV5-6 and TRBJ2-1, with a tentative D call TRBD2 (6 bases). This receptor was obtained from a middle-aged man who received an inactivated influenza vaccine. This specimen consisted of PBMCs from blood, obtained around seven weeks after vaccination. The chain's CDR3 is CASSEIRGGKVDNEQFF. The CDR3 DNA reads TGTGCCAGCAGCGAGATCCGGGGCGGGAAAGTGGACAATGAGCAGTTCTTC. Using reference TRBV5-6 and TRBJ2-1 for the parts outside the CDR3, the full variable domain is DAGVTQSPTHLIKTRGQQVTLRCSPKSGHDTVSWYQQALGQGPQFIFQYYEEEERQRGNFPDRFSGHQFPNYSSELNVNALLLGDSALYLCASSEIRGGKVDNEQFFGPGTRLTVL.